One and the same sample provided the 30 T cell receptor beta chains below, sequenced in a study of CD8+ T cells in alopecia areata. The treatment is: oral pan-JAK inhibitor, 5-10 mg twice daily. Reverse transcription of extracted RNA yielded cDNA, which provided the sequencing template. The table came from immunoSEQ multiplex PCR; TCRdb's copy has only in-frame clones and leaves some out. Of 150,000 to 200,000 clones in the sample, 58% are singletons; the top ten hold approximately 16%. The sequencing used CD4+ T cells sorted from blood, collected between weeks 55 and 65, from a patient treated with tofacitinib. Receptor source: a human donor with alopecia areata.

The chain uses TRBV7-2 and TRBJ2-7; possible D gene TRBD1, 6 bases. Trimming left V 5 bases short and J 3 bases short, with 11 bases between. There are 13 residues in the CDR3. Germline CDR1 reads SGHTA; CDR2 reads FQGNSA. This chain's CDR3 is CASSPGHLYEQYF. CDR3 nucleotide sequence: TGTGCCAGCAGCCCGGGACACCTCTACGAGCAGTACTTC.

This clone was found a few times. The DNA of the CDR3 is TGTGCCAGCTCATTCCTTCCTGAGGAGACCCAGTACTTC. Its protein product is CASSFLPEETQYF. The chain has TRBV18 and TRBJ2-5; D gene uncertain. CDR1 is KGHSH and CDR2 is LQKENI in the germline V gene. The CDR3 totals 13 residues. V lost 5 bases, J lost 5 bases, and 12 bases lay in between.

The chain employs TRBV15 and TRBJ1-5; D perhaps matches TRBD1 (6 bases). Per the germline V gene, CDR1 is LNHNV and CDR2 is YYDKDF (reference sequence). This CDR3 contains 13 residues. V was cut by 5 bases and J by 4 bases, with 9 bases left in between. The CDR3 nucleotides are TGTGCCACCAGCCCCGACAGGAATCAGCCCCAGCATTTT. Residues: CATSPDRNQPQHF.

The chain has TRBV7-9 and TRBJ2-5; the D is unclear. The CDR3 totals 13 residues. CDR1 is SEHNR and CDR2 is FQNEAQ in the germline V gene (reference sequence). Trimming left V 4 bases short and J 1 base short, with 7 bases between. The CDR3 loop is CASSWGTQETQYF. The CDR3 nucleotides are TGTGCCAGCAGCTGGGGTACCCAAGAGACCCAGTACTTC.

The rearrangement uses TRBV27 and TRBJ2-1, with TRBD2 identical over 9 bases. V trimming: 8 bases; J trimming: 0 bases; junction bases outside the gene matches: 5. The CDR3 consists of 15 residues. Germline assignment: CDR1 MNHEY and CDR2 SMNVEV (reference sequence). In DNA, the CDR3 is TGTGCCAGCGCGCGGGGGGGAGTCTCCTACAATGAGCAGTTCTTC. Its protein product is CASARGGVSYNEQFF.

This clone has more than one count but fewer than ten. The chain has TRBV5-1 and TRBJ1-6; D might be TRBD1 (6 bases). The germline V and J ends were trimmed by 4 bases and 8 bases, with 13 bases remaining between them. The CDR3 runs to 14 residues. Germline values: CDR1 SGHRS, CDR2 YFSETQ. CDR3 DNA sequence: TGCGCCAGCAGCCCCGGGACATCAGATTCACCCCTCCACTTT. It specifies CASSPGTSDSPLHF.

V is TRBV19 and J is TRBJ2-1; maybe TRBD2 (6 bases). Germline V gives CDR1 LNHDA, CDR2 SQIVND (reference sequence). The CDR3 runs to 16 residues. V was trimmed by 1 base and J by 3 bases, leaving 13 bases between them. CDR3 loop: CASSIAEGPIYNEQFF. The CDR3 nucleotides read TGTGCCAGTAGTATAGCGGAGGGGCCCATCTACAATGAGCAGTTCTTC. The full variable domain, rest sourced from reference TRBV19 and TRBJ2-1, is DGGITQSPKYLFRKEGQNVTLSCEQNLNHDAMYWYRQDPGQGLRLIYYSQIVNDFQKGDIAEGYSVSREKKESFPLTVTSAQKNPTAFYLCASSIAEGPIYNEQFFGPGTRLTVL.

The chain links TRBV2 to TRBJ2-7; 7 bases match TRBD1. Germline-derived CDR1 and CDR2 are SNHLY and FYNNEI. CDR3 length equals 17 residues. V was clipped by 3 bases and J by 3 bases; unmatched bases: 14. The CDR3 reads CASSDLLGRGNLYEQYF. The CDR3 DNA reads TGTGCCAGCAGTGATTTACTTGGCAGGGGGAACCTCTACGAGCAGTACTTC. Variable domain in full (rest from reference TRBV2 and TRBJ2-7): EPEVTQTPSHQVTQMGQEVILRCVPISNHLYFYWYRQILGQKVEFLVSFYNNEISEKSEIFDDQFSVERPDGSNFTLKIRSTKLEDSAMYFCASSDLLGRGNLYEQYFGPGTRLTVT.

The CDR3 region has the DNA TGTGCCACCAGCAGAGAAACAGGGGGAACGTACTTC. It codes for CATSRETGGTYF. The chain joins TRBV15 to TRBJ2-7, with TRBD1 matching 8 bases. The V gene end was trimmed by 0 bases and the J gene end by 12 bases; junction bases not matched to a gene: 4. The germline gives CDR1 LNHNV, CDR2 YYDKDF (reference sequence). This CDR3 region has 12 residues.

The J gene is TRBJ2-1, the V gene TRBV27; possible D gene TRBD1, 5 bases. V was pared by 5 bases and J by 6 bases, with 11 bases between. This CDR3 region has 13 residues. CDR1 MNHEY and CDR2 SMNVEV come from the germline V gene (reference sequence). CDR3 region: CASSPLTVNEQFF. DNA for the CDR3: TGTGCCAGCAGTCCCCTGACAGTCAATGAGCAGTTCTTC.

The chain couples TRBV5-1 to TRBJ2-1; 8 positions match TRBD1. CDR1 and CDR2 (germline): SGHRS, YFSETQ. With V trimmed by 4 bases and J by 6 bases, 9 bases remained unmatched. This CDR3 has 15 residues. DNA of the CDR3: TGCGCCAGCAGCCTTACAGGGGGGACACTCAATGAGCAGTTCTTC. Residues: CASSLTGGTLNEQFF.

The chain links TRBV29-1 to TRBJ2-3, with a tentative D call TRBD2 (5 bases). There are 14 residues in the CDR3. Trimming cost V 5 bases and J 6 bases, with 18 bases left between them. Per the germline V gene, CDR1 is SQVTM and CDR2 is ANQGSEA. The CDR3 spells CSVRPLRAPDTQYF. CDR3 in DNA: TGCAGCGTTCGGCCCCTGCGGGCTCCGGATACGCAGTATTTT.

The sample holds a few counts of this clone. The CDR3 is CASSLYAGGVTDTQYF. The CDR3 DNA is TGTGCCAGCAGCTTATATGCGGGGGGGGTCACAGATACGCAGTATTTT. V usage is TRBV7-2 and J usage is TRBJ2-3; 9 bases match TRBD2. CDR1 is SGHTA, CDR2 FQGNSA, per germline. Trimming at V came to 2 bases and at J to 2 bases, leaving 5 bases not matched to a gene. The CDR3 spans 16 residues.

This clone was seen a few times. The genes are TRBV29-1 and TRBJ2-1; TRBD2 agrees at 9 bases. The V gene end was trimmed by 4 bases and the J gene end by 6 bases; junction bases not matched to a gene: 7. CDR3 length: 14 amino acids. Germline CDR1 reads SQVTM; CDR2 reads ANQGSEA. The CDR3 bases are TGCAGCGTTGGGACTAGCGTAGCTTTCAATGAGCAGTTCTTC. Its translation: CSVGTSVAFNEQFF.

A few counts support this clone. The rearrangement uses TRBV9 and TRBJ1-2; D may be TRBD1 (5 bases). The CDR3 loop spans 13 amino acids. Trimming stripped 3 bases from V and 8 bases from J, with 14 bases between. Germline CDR1 is SGDLS and CDR2 is YYNGEE. CDR3 bases: TGTGCCAGCAGCGAGACGCAGGGATTCGGCTACACCTTC. Translation: CASSETQGFGYTF. Full variable domain (outside the CDR3, taken from reference TRBV9 and TRBJ1-2): DSGVTQTPKHLITATGQRVTLRCSPRSGDLSVYWYQQSLDQGLQFLIQYYNGEERAKGNILERFSAQQFPDLHSELNLSSLELGDSALYFCASSETQGFGYTFGSGTRLTVV.

This chain connects TRBV5-1 to TRBJ2-1; D possibly corresponds to TRBD2 (5 bases). With 4 bases removed from V and 3 bases from J, the gap between germline ends came to 11 bases. This CDR3 has 14 residues. Germline V gives CDR1 SGHRS, CDR2 YFSETQ. CDR3: CASSPTGDYNEQFF. CDR3 nucleotides: TGCGCCAGCAGCCCAACCGGGGACTACAATGAGCAGTTCTTC.

This sequence joins TRBV30 and TRBJ1-1; no reliable D call. The CDR3 has 11 residues. Germline assignment: CDR1 GTSNPN and CDR2 SVGIG (reference sequence). Trimming cost V 2 bases and J 4 bases, with 5 bases left between them. In DNA form, the CDR3 reads TGTGCCTGGAGTACCGGCACTGAAGCTTTCTTT. Translating it yields CAWSTGTEAFF.

The chain combines TRBV29-1 with TRBJ1-5; a weak D match, TRBD1 (5 bases). CDR1 is SQVTM, CDR2 ANQGSEA, per germline. V was trimmed by 5 bases and J by 0 bases, leaving 8 bases between them. The CDR3 runs 13 residues. This CDR3 reads CSVRGSSNQPQHF. In nucleotides, the CDR3 is TGCAGCGTTCGGGGGTCTAGCAATCAGCCCCAGCATTTT.

V is TRBV9 and J is TRBJ2-5, with TRBD1 matching over 7 bases. Looked up from germline, CDR1 is SGDLS and CDR2 is YYNGEE. The CDR3 covers 14 residues. The trim removed 2 bases at V and 2 bases at J, leaving 3 bases unmatched. CDR3 bases: TGTGCCAGCAGCGTCGGGACAGTACAAGAGACCCAGTACTTC. Translation: CASSVGTVQETQYF. Filled out from reference TRBV9 and TRBJ2-5, the complete variable domain reads DSGVTQTPKHLITATGQRVTLRCSPRSGDLSVYWYQQSLDQGLQFLIQYYNGEERAKGNILERFSAQQFPDLHSELNLSSLELGDSALYFCASSVGTVQETQYFGPGTRLLVL.

V usage is TRBV5-1 and J usage is TRBJ1-2; D is undetermined. The germline V gene has CDR1 SGHRS and CDR2 YFSETQ. With 1 base removed from V and 3 bases from J, the gap between germline ends came to 7 bases. This CDR3 comprises 13 residues. CDR3 coding DNA: TGCGCCAGCAGCTTGAGCGAGGACTATGGCTACACCTTC. Translated: CASSLSEDYGYTF.

This clone was seen only once. This chain connects TRBV4-2 to TRBJ1-1; no reliable D call. This CDR3 region has 16 residues. Germline CDR1 is LGHNA and CDR2 is YNFKEQ. Deletions cut 5 bases from V and 6 bases from J, with 22 bases between. The CDR3, as DNA: TGTGCCAGCAGCTTACCGAAGGAAGGCCGTCCGGCTGAAGCTTTCTTT. Translated: CASSLPKEGRPAEAFF.

The rearrangement joins TRBV4-1 to TRBJ2-1; either TRBD1 or TRBD2 may supply D (5 bases each). The CDR3 has 16 amino acids. Per germline, CDR1 MGHRA and CDR2 YSYEKL. V gave up 1 base and J gave up 3 bases, with 13 bases separating them. The CDR3 is CASSQVSAGGYNEQFF. CDR3 nucleotide sequence: TGCGCCAGCAGCCAAGTATCTGCTGGGGGCTACAATGAGCAGTTCTTC.

This chain connects TRBV5-1 to TRBJ2-2; TRBD1 agrees at 7 bases. This CDR3 contains 19 residues. The J segment lost 1 base and the V segment lost 0 bases, leaving 12 bases of the junction unmatched. Germline CDR1 SGHRS, CDR2 YFSETQ. The CDR3 here is CASSLVIGVGQQNTGELFF. The CDR3 coding sequence is TGCGCCAGCAGCTTGGTAATTGGAGTGGGACAGCAGAACACCGGGGAGCTGTTTTTT.

In the case of this clone: The same CDR3 is also encoded by other DNA sequences in this sample. The chain carries TRBV5-1 and TRBJ2-7; 7 bases are shared with TRBD1. Germline trimming cut 0 bases from V and 1 base from J; bases unmatched to any gene: 1. CDR1 SGHRS and CDR2 YFSETQ come from the germline V gene. The CDR3 contains 14 residues. The CDR3 nucleotides are TGCGCCAGCAGCTTGGAGGGACAGTCCTACGAGCAGTACTTC. Its protein is CASSLEGQSYEQYF.

The rearrangement uses TRBV15 and TRBJ1-5; D gene unclear. Trimming removed 8 bases from V and 2 bases from J, with 16 bases in between. In germline, CDR1 is LNHNV, CDR2 YYDKDF (reference sequence). CDR3 length: 15 residues. CDR3 amino acids: CATRRSDRGNQPQHF. The CDR3 bases are TGTGCCACCCGACGCTCCGATCGTGGCAATCAGCCCCAGCATTTT.

This chain connects TRBV25-1 to TRBJ2-7, with 7 bases lining up with TRBD2. Germline CDR1 is MGHDK and CDR2 is SYGVNS. The V and J ends lost 2 bases and 6 bases, in that order; junction bases with no gene match: 7. The CDR3 covers 14 residues. The CDR3: CASSETGRAAEQYF. CDR3 nucleotide sequence: TGTGCCAGCAGTGAAACTGGGAGGGCAGCCGAGCAGTACTTC.

This clone appeared once. The chain recombines TRBV15 with TRBJ1-2; D uncertain. The CDR3 length is 13 residues. Looked up from germline, CDR1 is LNHNV and CDR2 is YYDKDF (reference sequence). V was shortened by 0 bases and J by 6 bases, with 8 bases between the two germline ends. The CDR3 here is CATSRDWQDGYTF. The CDR3 DNA follows: TGTGCCACCAGCAGAGATTGGCAGGATGGCTACACCTTC.

The rearrangement joins TRBV4-1 to TRBJ2-3; 8 nucleotides agree with TRBD1. Per the germline V gene, CDR1 is MGHRA and CDR2 is YSYEKL. V dropped 6 bases and J dropped 0; count of bases not matched to a gene: 5. CDR3 size: 15 residues. CDR3 sequence: CASRPRQGSTDTQYF. CDR3 nucleotide sequence: TGCGCCAGCAGGCCCCGACAGGGGAGCACAGATACGCAGTATTTT.

With regard to this clone: In the same sample, other DNA sequences code for this CDR3. The chain combines TRBV29-1 with TRBJ2-7; 8 bases line up with TRBD1. This CDR3 region has 12 residues. The V gene's germline CDR1 is SQVTM and CDR2 ANQGSEA. V was clipped by 6 bases and J by 0 bases; unmatched bases: 1. CDR3 amino acids: CSVGQVSYEQYF. CDR3 coding DNA: TGCAGCGTGGGACAGGTCTCCTACGAGCAGTACTTC.

The chain uses TRBV15 and TRBJ2-5, with D possibly matching TRBD1 (5 bases). V dropped 3 bases and J dropped 5 bases, with 7 bases sitting between them. This CDR3 is 12 amino acids long. Germline V gene data show CDR1 as LNHNV and CDR2 as YYDKDF (reference sequence). The CDR3 bases are TGTGCCACCAGCAGCAGGGTCGAGACCCAGTACTTC. It codes for CATSSRVETQYF.